A selection of T cell receptor beta chains follows, all from one sample in a study of blood T cell repertoires in COVID-19. Here immunoSEQ multiplex PCR was the method, and the copy in TCRdb shows in-frame clones only, minus some. Of fewer than 65,000 clones listed, around 90% are singletons. Sequencing was done on a sample of peripheral blood. The receptor set was obtained from a man aged 50 to 59 with acute or convalescent COVID-19. CDR3s include the opening cysteine and the closing phenylalanine or tryptophan. D genes are given only for firm matches.

>12|TRBV29-1|TRBJ1-1|TRBD1
CSGGQGNTEAFF
>18|TRBV11-2|TRBJ1-2|TRBD1
CASSPLRDRGPRGYGYTF
>15|TRBV6-5|TRBJ2-7|TRBD1
CASTSAGQGAYEQYF
>15|TRBV19|TRBJ2-1|TRBD2
CASSPTSGGRNEQFF
>17|TRBV5-6|TRBJ2-1|TRBD1
CASSMYRDRESYNEQFF
>15|TRBV19|TRBJ1-1|NA
CASSTFPGANTEAFF
>14|TRBV3-1/TRBV3-2|TRBJ1-6|TRBD1
CASSQGDSNSPLHF
>17|TRBV7-2|TRBJ2-1|TRBD2
CASSLAPLAGVYNEQFF
>12|TRBV30|TRBJ1-4|NA
CAWTVMNEKLFF
>16|TRBV28|TRBJ2-7|TRBD2
CASSLMGLASNYEQYF
>16|TRBV5-1|TRBJ1-4|NA
CASSLAPQGPNEKLFF
>13|TRBV9|TRBJ2-1|TRBD1
CASSDRGQDEQFF
>13|TRBV5-1|TRBJ2-7|NA
CASSLALSDEQYF
>13|TRBV19|TRBJ1-6|TRBD1
CASSTTGTVTLHF
>18|TRBV15|TRBJ1-3|NA
CATSRDKYGGGSGNTIYF
>16|TRBV5-1|TRBJ2-1|TRBD1
CASSLGRQGALDEQFF
>15|TRBV18|TRBJ1-1|TRBD1
CASSPGQGKNTEAFF